This is a list of T cell receptor beta chains from one sample in a study of OX40 agonist ivuxolimab in advanced cancers. Here immunoSEQ multiplex PCR was the method, and the copy in TCRdb shows in-frame clones only, minus some. This table has 44,000 or so clones, approximately 80% appearing once. The starting material was CD4+ or CD8+ T cells sorted from blood, obtained in a trial of the OX40 agonist ivuxolimab. These receptor sequences come from an adult with an advanced solid tumor such as melanoma, head and neck, liver or kidney cancer. The CDR3 runs from the conserved cysteine through the conserved F or W. Each record gives: D gene, J gene, V gene, CDR3 protein. D genes are given only for firm matches.

NA,TRBJ1-3,TRBV11-2,CASSSGPVSGNTIYF
NA,TRBJ2-1,TRBV5-1,CASSSITGLDYNEQFF
NA,TRBJ2-3,TRBV6-5,CASSYSSSPSTDTQYF
TRBD1,TRBJ2-5,TRBV5-1,CASSPGQAQETQYF
NA,TRBJ2-5,TRBV6-1,CASSPSWETQYF
NA,TRBJ1-2,TRBV4-3,CASSQETGDYGYTF
TRBD1,TRBJ2-5,TRBV18,CASSPQRDRGSRWLGQETQYF
TRBD2,TRBJ2-7,TRBV2,CASIPRLAAYYEQYF
TRBD2,TRBJ2-1,TRBV7-9,CASSRTSGSVYNEQFF
TRBD1,TRBJ1-4,TRBV5-1,CASSLDRGDEKLFF
TRBD2,TRBJ2-2,TRBV4-3,CASSQDSVTGGNTGELFF
NA,TRBJ2-1,TRBV2,CASSERGFDEQFF
TRBD2,TRBJ2-7,TRBV9,CASSVGLAGGLYEQYF
NA,TRBJ2-1,TRBV27,CASFSVRYNEQFF
TRBD1,TRBJ2-7,TRBV7-9,CASSWEVGQGVEQYF
TRBD2,TRBJ2-2,TRBV14,CASSRPTSGRARTGELFF
NA,TRBJ2-3,TRBV7-9,CASSSNTDTQYF
NA,TRBJ1-1,TRBV7-8,CASSLVTGNTEAFF
NA,TRBJ1-2,TRBV7-8,CASSLFRGDYGYTF
TRBD1,TRBJ2-7,TRBV30,CAWSVGQVEQYF
TRBD2,TRBJ2-2,TRBV7-8,CASSSGTSGTGELFF
NA,TRBJ2-1,TRBV27,CASQHQGGHNEQFF
TRBD1,TRBJ2-7,TRBV5-6,CASSSGTGAYEQYF
NA,TRBJ1-4,TRBV5-1,CASSLAGNEKLFF
NA,TRBJ2-5,TRBV23-1,CASSHERKTQYF
NA,TRBJ1-1,TRBV7-9,CASSPPNPGTEAFF
NA,TRBJ1-2,TRBV29-1,CSVTQGGDGYTF
TRBD2,TRBJ2-7,TRBV6-6,CASKFRAGGLDEQYF
NA,TRBJ2-1,TRBV6-5,CASSYRLDGNEQFF
NA,TRBJ1-6,TRBV4-3,CASSLFGTLGSPLHF
TRBD2,TRBJ2-1,TRBV18,CASSSQTSPKNNEQFF
NA,TRBJ2-1,TRBV4-3,CASSQDVKREQFF
TRBD1,TRBJ2-5,TRBV7-2,CASSRQGSGEETQYF
NA,TRBJ1-2,TRBV5-4,CASSLVEGPATYGYTF
NA,TRBJ1-6,TRBV4-1,CASSQDSGRGDSPLHF
TRBD1,TRBJ1-2,TRBV6-5,CASSYGQGAGGYTF
NA,TRBJ1-3,TRBV5-6,CASSFRSTGGNTIYF
NA,TRBJ2-3,TRBV7-8,CASSLPIGLTDTQYF
TRBD1,TRBJ1-1,TRBV11-2,CASSPRAGGENTEAFF